The rows below give T cell receptor beta chains drawn from one sample of a study of T cells after yellow fever vaccination. One entry per CDR3 protein, called by TCRdb with MiXCR from the 5' RACE reads. The sample lists a few hundred thousand distinct CDR3 sequences, around 20% seen once, with over 15% in the top ten. Specimen: PBMCs, collected before the yellow fever booster vaccination. The source of these receptors is a man between 18 and 35 years old who received the YFV17D yellow fever vaccine. CDR3s include the opening cysteine and the closing phenylalanine or tryptophan. Each record gives: CDR3 DNA, CDR3 protein, J gene, clone size, D gene, V gene. D genes are given only for firm matches. Clone size is not always given. Where it is, it says once, few, many or a class for expanded clones.

TGTGCCAGCAGCTTAGTGCCGGACAATCAGCCCCAGCATTTT	CASSLVPDNQPQHF	TRBJ1-5	many	-	TRBV7-2
TGTGCCAGCAGTTACGAGACTAGCGTAAGGGAGACCCAGTACTTC	CASSYETSVRETQYF	TRBJ2-5	-	TRBD2	TRBV12-3/TRBV12-4
TGCAGTGCTAGAGATTCCGTCAGCGGGGGGGCCACAGATACGCAGTATTTT	CSARDSVSGGATDTQYF	TRBJ2-3	few	TRBD2	TRBV20-1
TGCAGCGTTATGGCACCCGCACCTAACTATGGCTACACCTTC	CSVMAPAPNYGYTF	TRBJ1-2	-	-	TRBV29-1
TGCGCCAGCAGCGGACAGGGTGGTGAGACCCAGTACTTC	CASSGQGGETQYF	TRBJ2-5	-	TRBD1	TRBV5-1
TGTGCCAGCGATAGCGGGGGAGAGACCCAGTACTTC	CASDSGGETQYF	TRBJ2-5	few	TRBD2	TRBV25-1
TGTGCCAGCAGTGAAGTTGGTCGTACGGTGATCTCTGGGGCCAACGTCCTGACTTTC	CASSEVGRTVISGANVLTF	TRBJ2-6	-	-	TRBV2
TGTGCCAGCAGCCCGACAGGGAGGAACGAGCAGTACTTC	CASSPTGRNEQYF	TRBJ2-7	-	-	TRBV7-2
TGTGCCTGGAACACTAGGGACAGATACTACGAGCAGTACTTC	CAWNTRDRYYEQYF	TRBJ2-7	few	TRBD1	TRBV30
TGCAGTGCTAGGGGGGGACCAACCTACAATGAGCAGTTCTTC	CSARGGPTYNEQFF	TRBJ2-1	few	-	TRBV20-1
TGTGCCAGCAGCTTAGTATCAGGGGGTGCAACTGAAGCTTTCTTT	CASSLVSGGATEAFF	TRBJ1-1	few	TRBD1	TRBV7-2
TGTGCCAGCAGTTACTGGGGGCCTCGAGGCACTGAAGCTTTCTTT	CASSYWGPRGTEAFF	TRBJ1-1	few	-	TRBV6-5
TGTGCCAGCCGAGACACCTTGAACACTGAAGCTTTCTTT	CASRDTLNTEAFF	TRBJ1-1	-	-	TRBV6-5
TGTGCCAGCTCACCACCGGGTGGGGGCGCATGGGGCGAGCAGTACTTC	CASSPPGGGAWGEQYF	TRBJ2-7	few	-	TRBV18
TGCAGTGCAAAAAGGACATCCATGGATACGCAGTATTTT	CSAKRTSMDTQYF	TRBJ2-3	few	-	TRBV20-1
TGTGCCAGCAGTTACAAGGGGGCCTACGAGCAGTACTTC	CASSYKGAYEQYF	TRBJ2-7	-	-	TRBV6-2/TRBV6-3
TGCGCCAGCAGGTACAGGACATCGAACACCGGGGAGCTGTTTTTT	CASRYRTSNTGELFF	TRBJ2-2	many	-	TRBV5-1
TGCAGCGTTGCACAGGGGCGAACTCAGCCCCAGCATTTT	CSVAQGRTQPQHF	TRBJ1-5	-	TRBD1	TRBV29-1
TGTGCCAGCAGAAGTCCGGGCTTCGGTACGCAGTATTTT	CASRSPGFGTQYF	TRBJ2-3	many	-	TRBV12-3/TRBV12-4
TGTGCCAGCAGTTCCATGCAGGGCGGAACAGATACGCAGTATTTT	CASSSMQGGTDTQYF	TRBJ2-3	-	-	TRBV27
TGTGCCAGCAGCCCACCCGGGGCCCGGGACGCCACTGAAGCTTTCTTT	CASSPPGARDATEAFF	TRBJ1-1	few	-	TRBV7-2
TGTGCCAGCAGTTTAGACAGGGGGCTTGGCTACACCTTC	CASSLDRGLGYTF	TRBJ1-2	few	TRBD1	TRBV12-3/TRBV12-4
TGCGCCAGCAGCCGAGATTTTGCGGGAGACACCGGGGAGCTGTTTTTT	CASSRDFAGDTGELFF	TRBJ2-2	-	TRBD2	TRBV4-3
TGTGCCGCGGGGGGGAGCTCCTACAATGAGCAGTTCTTC	CAAGGSSYNEQFF	TRBJ2-1	many	TRBD2	TRBV3-1
TGTGCCAGCAGCTTGGCTATTGACACCTACAATGAGCAGTTCTTC	CASSLAIDTYNEQFF	TRBJ2-1	few	-	TRBV5-5
TGTGCCAGCAGTTTCCTCCCAGGTTCCAATTCACCCCTCCACTTT	CASSFLPGSNSPLHF	TRBJ1-6	many	-	TRBV12-3/TRBV12-4
TGTGCCAGCAGTCCTGTGACCTACGAGCAGTACTTC	CASSPVTYEQYF	TRBJ2-7	few	-	TRBV6-6
TGTGCCAGCAGCGCACTCCTAGCGGGGGGGCTCGAGCAGTACTTC	CASSALLAGGLEQYF	TRBJ2-7	-	TRBD2	TRBV11-2
TGCAGTGCTAGGATGTCAAATACGCAGTATTTT	CSARMSNTQYF	TRBJ2-3	few	-	TRBV20-1
TGTGCCAGCAGTGAACAGTACAGCAATCAGCCCCAGCATTTT	CASSEQYSNQPQHF	TRBJ1-5	-	-	TRBV2
TGCGCCAGCAGATCCCGAATGGCGGATACGCAGTATTTT	CASRSRMADTQYF	TRBJ2-3	few	-	TRBV10-1
TGTGCCAGCAGACGTATCGCAGGGATTTTCCTTAGCAATGAGCAGTTCTTC	CASRRIAGIFLSNEQFF	TRBJ2-1	few	-	TRBV6-1
TGTGCCAGCAGCGTTCCGGGACAGGGGTCGAATGAGCAGTTCTTC	CASSVPGQGSNEQFF	TRBJ2-1	-	TRBD1	TRBV6-2/TRBV6-3
TGTGCCAGCAGGGGTTCTAGCGGGGCTTACAATGAGGAGTTCTTC	CASRGSSGAYNEEFF	TRBJ2-1	-	TRBD2	TRBV6-2/TRBV6-3
TGTGCCAGCAGCCGCTGGGGCGGAAGCCAAGAGACCCAGTACTTC	CASSRWGGSQETQYF	TRBJ2-5	-	-	TRBV6-5
TGTGCCAGCAGCCGCCGGGACCCGTACAATGAGCAGTTCTTC	CASSRRDPYNEQFF	TRBJ2-1	-	-	TRBV7-2
TGTGCCATCAGTGCAGGGGTCGGCACTGAAGCTTTCTTT	CAISAGVGTEAFF	TRBJ1-1	-	-	TRBV10-3
TGTGCCAGCAGCTTCCACTCCGTGTCCTACGAGCAGTACTTC	CASSFHSVSYEQYF	TRBJ2-7	-	-	TRBV11-2
TGTGCCAGCAGTTACTCTAGCGGGGGTAGCTCCTACGAGCAGTACTTC	CASSYSSGGSSYEQYF	TRBJ2-7	few	TRBD2	TRBV6-5
TGTGCCAGCTCATCCTACAGGGGAGGGAAGTACTTC	CASSSYRGGKYF	TRBJ2-7	-	-	TRBV18
TGCAGTGCTAGAGAGAGGACTCCCTGGACAGATACGCAGTATTTT	CSARERTPWTDTQYF	TRBJ2-3	few	-	TRBV20-1
TGTGCCAGCAGCCAAGTGGAGGAGGGGCCGGCCAAAAACATTCAGTACTTC	CASSQVEEGPAKNIQYF	TRBJ2-4	few	-	TRBV3-1
TGCAGTGCGCCGAGCGGGGCCGAGTCCAATGAGCAGTTCTTC	CSAPSGAESNEQFF	TRBJ2-1	many	TRBD2	TRBV20-1
TGCGCCAGCAGCCGAGAGGGGATTTCACCCCTCCACTTT	CASSREGISPLHF	TRBJ1-6	-	-	TRBV4-1
TGTGCCAGCAGCTTAGTACAGGGCCGCCAAGAGACCCAGTACTTC	CASSLVQGRQETQYF	TRBJ2-5	few	-	TRBV11-2